This is a list of T cell receptor beta chains from one sample in a study of blood T cell repertoires in COVID-19. Here immunoSEQ multiplex PCR was the method, and the copy in TCRdb shows in-frame clones only, minus some. The sample includes about 190,000 clones, more than 75% of them seen just once. Sequencing used PBMCs or T cells enriched from blood (not recorded which). Every receptor here comes from a woman between 50 and 59 years old with acute COVID-19. CDR3s include the opening cysteine and the closing phenylalanine or tryptophan. A D gene is named only where the DNA matches it firmly. The size entry is marked missing in some rows and otherwise reads once, few, many or a size class.

clone_size,d_call,j_call,v_call,cdr3_nt,cdr3_aa
.,TRBD1,TRBJ1-5,TRBV2,TGTGCCAGCAGTGAAGAGGGGGCTAGCAATCAGCCCCAGCATTTT,CASSEEGASNQPQHF
once,TRBD1,TRBJ1-1,TRBV20-1,TGCAGTGCTAGAGGAGGACAGGGGACTTTCTTT,CSARGGQGTFF
.,TRBD1,TRBJ2-1,TRBV7-3,TGTGCCAGCAGCCTACCCCAAACCGGGACAGCCTACAATGAGCAGTTCTTC,CASSLPQTGTAYNEQFF
.,TRBD1,TRBJ2-2,TRBV5-1,TGCGCCAGCAGCCCCGACAGGGGGTCTACTGGGGAGCTGTTTTTT,CASSPDRGSTGELFF
.,TRBD2,TRBJ2-3,TRBV18,TGTGCCAGCTCACCAACGGGACTAGGGACAGATACGCAGTATTTT,CASSPTGLGTDTQYF
.,.,TRBJ2-6,TRBV29-1,TGCAGCGTTGATTCAGGGTCAGGGGCCAACGTCCTGACTTTC,CSVDSGSGANVLTF
few,.,TRBJ1-5,TRBV19,TGTGCCAGTAGTATAGCTAGGGACACGGGGAATCAGCCCCAGCATTTT,CASSIARDTGNQPQHF
few,TRBD1,TRBJ1-6,TRBV7-2,TGTGCCAGCAGCTCGGGACAGGGATCGGCGGGATCACCCCTCCACTTT,CASSSGQGSAGSPLHF
few,TRBD1,TRBJ1-3,TRBV28,TGTGCCAGCAGTTTAGAGGGGACAGCCACGGGAAACACCATATATTTT,CASSLEGTATGNTIYF
.,TRBD1,TRBJ2-3,TRBV6-6,TGTGCCAGCAGCCTGGGACAGGGGAGGCAAGATACGCAGTATTTT,CASSLGQGRQDTQYF
.,.,TRBJ1-2,TRBV20-1,TGCAGTGCTAGTATCCCCCACACCTATGGCTACACCTTC,CSASIPHTYGYTF
.,.,TRBJ1-4,TRBV2,TGTGCCAGCAGTGAATCAGCCGGGGTTGGTGAAAAACTGTTTTTT,CASSESAGVGEKLFF
many,.,TRBJ1-5,TRBV5-1,TGCGCCAGCAGCTTGGGTGGGGGGAATCAGCCCCAGCATTTT,CASSLGGGNQPQHF
.,.,TRBJ1-6,TRBV12-3/TRBV12-4,TGTGCCAGCAGCATTGCCGGGACACCCCTCCACTTT,CASSIAGTPLHF
.,TRBD1,TRBJ1-4,TRBV14,TGTGCCAGCAGCCGACAGGGTTTATTGCTCGGTAATGAAAAACTGTTTTTT,CASSRQGLLLGNEKLFF
many,.,TRBJ1-6,TRBV21-1,TGTGCCAGCAGCATAAACCATGAGCAGGAGGGTCCTTCACCCCTCCACTTT,CASSINHEQEGPSPLHF
.,TRBD1,TRBJ1-5,TRBV18,TGTGCCAGCTCAGAGGGACAGACCTCCAATCAGCCCCAGCATTTT,CASSEGQTSNQPQHF
.,TRBD1,TRBJ1-5,TRBV7-6,TGTGCCAGCCGGCGAAACGGACAGGGGCAGGAGCCCCAGCATTTT,CASRRNGQGQEPQHF
.,.,TRBJ2-2,TRBV30,TGTGCCTGGAGTGTATTGTTCCAGGGCACCGGGGAGCTGTTTTTT,CAWSVLFQGTGELFF
.,.,TRBJ1-5,TRBV18,TGTGCCAGCTCCCTCGGGCGGGGGGATCAGCCCCAGCATTTT,CASSLGRGDQPQHF
.,.,TRBJ1-1,TRBV14,TGTGCCAGCAGCCAGGCGGGGATGAACACTGAAGCTTTCTTT,CASSQAGMNTEAFF
.,.,TRBJ1-2,TRBV5-1,TGCGCCAGCAGCTTGGTCTTGAGGGGAGGCTATGGCTACACCTTC,CASSLVLRGGYGYTF
few,TRBD1,TRBJ1-1,TRBV9,TGTGCCAGCAGCCCGGGACAGTCGAACACTGAAGCTTTCTTT,CASSPGQSNTEAFF
.,.,TRBJ1-6,TRBV6-5,TGTGCCAGCAGTTCCTGGTCGGGGGGTTATAATTCACCCCTCCACTTT,CASSSWSGGYNSPLHF
few,TRBD2,TRBJ2-2,TRBV11-3,TGTGCCAGCAGCCCCGGGGGGATCACCGGGGAGCTGTTTTTT,CASSPGGITGELFF
.,.,TRBJ1-2,TRBV12-3/TRBV12-4,TGTGCCAGCAGTTTAGGAGGGCCTGGCTACACCTTC,CASSLGGPGYTF
few,.,TRBJ1-1,TRBV7-2,TGTGCCAGCAGATCGACCGCGGGAGCTTTCTTT,CASRSTAGAFF
.,.,TRBJ1-6,TRBV9,TGTGCCAGCAGCGCCCTGGGGGGGACTTCACCCCTCCACTTT,CASSALGGTSPLHF
.,TRBD2,TRBJ2-3,TRBV4-2,TGTGCCAGCAGCCAGGGGCGGGGGGGCGATACGCAGTATTTT,CASSQGRGGDTQYF
.,.,TRBJ2-2,TRBV5-4,TGTGCCAGCAGCTTGAGTCAGGGAGGCACCGGGGAGCTGTTTTTT,CASSLSQGGTGELFF
.,TRBD1,TRBJ1-3,TRBV6-5,TGTGCCAGCAGAGTCACAGGGGTGGGGGGCACCATATATTTT,CASRVTGVGGTIYF
.,TRBD1,TRBJ1-1,TRBV30,TGTGCCTGGAGAGGGACAGCCACTGAAGCTTTCTTT,CAWRGTATEAFF
.,.,TRBJ1-6,TRBV19,TGTGCCAGCTCCCTGGGCTACGATAATTCACCCCTCCACTTT,CASSLGYDNSPLHF
.,.,TRBJ1-5,TRBV28,TGTGCCAGCGCTTACCCCCAGGGAAGACAGCCCCAGCATTTT,CASAYPQGRQPQHF
many,TRBD1,TRBJ1-3,TRBV4-1,TGCGCCAGCAGCCAAGATCCCAGGGGGTCCTCTGGAAACACCATATATTTT,CASSQDPRGSSGNTIYF
.,TRBD1,TRBJ1-2,TRBV6-1,TGTGCCAGCAGTGAAGGAAACAGGGGGGCAGGGGGCTACACCTTC,CASSEGNRGAGGYTF
.,TRBD1,TRBJ1-6,TRBV3-1/TRBV3-2,TGTGCCAGCAGCCATCGACAGGGGGCTCTTTCACCCCTCCACTTT,CASSHRQGALSPLHF
few,.,TRBJ1-2,TRBV28,TGTGCCAGCACCTCCCCTAACAGGCTATATGGCTACACCTTC,CASTSPNRLYGYTF
few,.,TRBJ1-4,TRBV6-5,TGTGCCAGCAGGTACCGCCTAGGAGCAACTAATGAAAAACTGTTTTTT,CASRYRLGATNEKLFF
.,.,TRBJ2-1,TRBV6-6,TGTGCCAGCAGTTACTCCGACTCTTACAATGAGCAGTTCTTC,CASSYSDSYNEQFF
.,TRBD1,TRBJ1-4,TRBV9,TGTGCCAGCAGCGTAGGTCGGACAGGGGAGGTTGAAAAACTGTTTTTT,CASSVGRTGEVEKLFF
.,TRBD2,TRBJ2-3,TRBV5-6,TGTGCCAGCAGCTTAGCGGGGGTACTCACAGATACGCAGTATTTT,CASSLAGVLTDTQYF
.,TRBD1,TRBJ1-5,TRBV6-5,TGTGCCAGCAGCCAAGGGGGACAGGTAAATCAGCCCCAGCATTTT,CASSQGGQVNQPQHF
.,.,TRBJ2-6,TRBV29-1,TGCAGCGTCCCACGCGGGGGCGCGGGCTCTGGGGCCAACGTCCTGACTTTC,CSVPRGGAGSGANVLTF
.,.,TRBJ1-4,TRBV30,TGTGCCTGGAGCAGGGTGAGGGAAAAACTGTTTTTT,CAWSRVREKLFF
.,.,TRBJ2-5,TRBV4-1,TGCGCCAGCAGCCAAGAGGGGGGACTGGTACGAGAGACCCAGTACTTC,CASSQEGGLVRETQYF
.,TRBD1,TRBJ1-6,TRBV5-6,TGTGCCAGCAGCTATCGGACAGGGAATGGGACACCCCTCCACTTT,CASSYRTGNGTPLHF
.,TRBD1,TRBJ1-4,TRBV19,TGTGCCAGTAGTGCGACAGGGAGTGGGCATGAAAAACTGTTTTTT,CASSATGSGHEKLFF
once,TRBD2,TRBJ2-3,TRBV5-4,TGTGCCAGCAGCTTGCAATCGACGCGGGGGGCAGATACGCAGTATTTT,CASSLQSTRGADTQYF
.,.,TRBJ2-3,TRBV6-5,TGTGCCAGCAGCCAGGGTTACGGCGCGCCAGATACGCAGTATTTT,CASSQGYGAPDTQYF
.,.,TRBJ2-5,TRBV2,TGTGCCAGCAGTGAAGGGTCGGCAGGGGTAGAGACCCAGTACTTC,CASSEGSAGVETQYF
.,TRBD2,TRBJ2-3,TRBV27,TGTGCCAGCACCGATTCCGGGACTAGCGGGCAAATTACGCAGTATTTT,CASTDSGTSGQITQYF
.,.,TRBJ2-3,TRBV28,TGTGCCAGCAGTTTATTATCGGGGTTGGCAGATACGCAGTATTTT,CASSLLSGLADTQYF
.,.,TRBJ1-3,TRBV28,TGTGCCAGCACCAGCTCTGGAAACACCATATATTTT,CASTSSGNTIYF
.,.,TRBJ1-6,TRBV28,TGTGCCAGCAGCTCAGGGGTGAGCAATTCACCCCTCCACTTT,CASSSGVSNSPLHF
.,TRBD1,TRBJ2-3,TRBV11-2,TGTGCCAGCAGCCCCCAGACAGGGAGAACAGATACGCAGTATTTT,CASSPQTGRTDTQYF
.,TRBD1,TRBJ1-2,TRBV27,TGTGCCAGCAGCCTCGGTTACCTGGGACAGATATTTACCGGCTACACCTTC,CASSLGYLGQIFTGYTF
.,.,TRBJ1-2,TRBV3-1/TRBV3-2,TGTGCCAGCAGCCTACAGGGCAGAGGCTACACCTTC,CASSLQGRGYTF
once,.,TRBJ1-3,TRBV3-1/TRBV3-2,TGTGCCAGCAGCCCACACAGGACGGCGGGGGGAAACACCATATATTTT,CASSPHRTAGGNTIYF